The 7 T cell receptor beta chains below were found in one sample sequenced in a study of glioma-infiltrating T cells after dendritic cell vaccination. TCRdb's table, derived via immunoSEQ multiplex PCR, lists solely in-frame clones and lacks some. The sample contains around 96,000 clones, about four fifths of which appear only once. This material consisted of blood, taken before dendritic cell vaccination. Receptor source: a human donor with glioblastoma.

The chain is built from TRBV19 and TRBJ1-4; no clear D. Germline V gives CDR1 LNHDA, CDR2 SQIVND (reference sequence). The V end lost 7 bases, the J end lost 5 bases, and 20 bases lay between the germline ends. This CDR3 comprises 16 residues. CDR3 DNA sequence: TGTGCCAGTAAGCTTTCCGGTACGCGGGCCAATGAAAAACTGTTTTTT. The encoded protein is CASKLSGTRANEKLFF.

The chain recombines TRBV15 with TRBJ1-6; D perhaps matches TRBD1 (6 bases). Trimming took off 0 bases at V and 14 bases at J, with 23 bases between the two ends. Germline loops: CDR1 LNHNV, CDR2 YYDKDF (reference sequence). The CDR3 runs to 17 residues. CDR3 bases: TGTGCCACCAGCAGAGATGTGGTGACAGGCGGACTTCAAGCCCTCCACTTT. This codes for CATSRDVVTGGLQALHF.

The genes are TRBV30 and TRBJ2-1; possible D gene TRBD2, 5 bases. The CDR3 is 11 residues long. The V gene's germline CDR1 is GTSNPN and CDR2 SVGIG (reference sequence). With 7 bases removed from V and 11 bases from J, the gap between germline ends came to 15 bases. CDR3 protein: CASTGSGQQFF. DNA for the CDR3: TGTGCCTCAACGGGGTCCGGGCAGCAGTTCTTC.

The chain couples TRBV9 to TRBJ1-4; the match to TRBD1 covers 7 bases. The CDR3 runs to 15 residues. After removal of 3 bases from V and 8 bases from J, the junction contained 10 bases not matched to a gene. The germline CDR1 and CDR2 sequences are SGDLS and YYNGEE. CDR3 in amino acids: CASSAQTGRTEKLFF. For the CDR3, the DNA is TGTGCCAGCAGCGCCCAGACAGGGAGGACCGAAAAACTGTTTTTT.

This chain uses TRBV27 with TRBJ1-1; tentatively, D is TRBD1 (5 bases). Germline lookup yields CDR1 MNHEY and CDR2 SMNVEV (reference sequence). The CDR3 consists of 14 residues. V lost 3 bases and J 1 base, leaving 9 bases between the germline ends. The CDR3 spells CASSFSGANTEAFF. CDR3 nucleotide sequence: TGTGCCAGCAGTTTTAGTGGGGCGAACACTGAAGCTTTCTTT.

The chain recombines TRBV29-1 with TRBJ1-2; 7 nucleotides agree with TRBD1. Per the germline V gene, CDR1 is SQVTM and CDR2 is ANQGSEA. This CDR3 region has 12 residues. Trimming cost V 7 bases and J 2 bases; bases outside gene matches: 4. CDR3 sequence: CSAADRNYGYTF. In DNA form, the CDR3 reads TGCAGCGCCGCGGACAGGAACTATGGCTACACCTTC. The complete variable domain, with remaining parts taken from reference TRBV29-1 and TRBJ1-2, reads SAVISQKPSRDICQRGTSLTIQCQVDSQVTMMFWYRQQPGQSLTLIATANQGSEATYESGFVIDKFPISRPNLTFSTLTVSNMSPEDSSIYLCSAADRNYGYTFGSGTRLTVV.

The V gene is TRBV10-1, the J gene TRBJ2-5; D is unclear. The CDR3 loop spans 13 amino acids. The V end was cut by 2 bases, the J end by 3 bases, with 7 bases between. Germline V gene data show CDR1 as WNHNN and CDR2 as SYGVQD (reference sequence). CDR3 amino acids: CASSEGGEETQYF. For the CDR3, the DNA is TGCGCCAGCAGTGAGGGCGGCGAAGAGACCCAGTACTTC.